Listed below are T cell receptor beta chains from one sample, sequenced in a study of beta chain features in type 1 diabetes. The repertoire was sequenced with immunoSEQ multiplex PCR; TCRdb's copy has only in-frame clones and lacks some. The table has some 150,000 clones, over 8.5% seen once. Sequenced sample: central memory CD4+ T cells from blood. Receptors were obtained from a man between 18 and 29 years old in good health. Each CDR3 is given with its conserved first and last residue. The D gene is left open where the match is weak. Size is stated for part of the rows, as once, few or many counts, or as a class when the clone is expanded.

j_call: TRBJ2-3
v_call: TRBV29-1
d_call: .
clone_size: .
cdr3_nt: TGCAGCGTTGAAGATAGGCTAACTCTTAGCACAGATACGCAGTATTTT
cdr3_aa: CSVEDRLTLSTDTQYF

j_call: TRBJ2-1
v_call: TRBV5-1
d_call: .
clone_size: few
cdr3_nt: TGCGCCAGCAGCTTGGCAGGGAGAGCCTACAATGAGCAGTTCTTC
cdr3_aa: CASSLAGRAYNEQFF

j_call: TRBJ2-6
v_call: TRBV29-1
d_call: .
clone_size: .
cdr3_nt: TGCAGCGGCTCAGGGAAAGGTGGGTCTGGGGCCAACGTCCTGACTTTC
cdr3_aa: CSGSGKGGSGANVLTF

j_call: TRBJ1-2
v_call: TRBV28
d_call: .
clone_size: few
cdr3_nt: TGTGCCAGCCAGAGCACAGGCCTCTATGGCTACACCTTC
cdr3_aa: CASQSTGLYGYTF

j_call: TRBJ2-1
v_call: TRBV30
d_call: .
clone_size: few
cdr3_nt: TGTGCCTGGAGTGAGCGGGTCAAACCCCTCTTC
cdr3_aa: CAWSERVKPLF

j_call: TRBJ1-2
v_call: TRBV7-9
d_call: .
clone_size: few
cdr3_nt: TGTGCCAGCAGCTTCTCCTCCGGAGCAGGGTTGAGTGGCTACACCTTC
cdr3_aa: CASSFSSGAGLSGYTF

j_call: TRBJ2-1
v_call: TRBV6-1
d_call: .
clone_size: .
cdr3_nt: TGTGCCAGCAGTCGTCGACTCTCAAATGAGCAGTTCTTC
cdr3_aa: CASSRRLSNEQFF

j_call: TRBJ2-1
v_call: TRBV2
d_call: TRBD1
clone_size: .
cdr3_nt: TGTGCCAGCAGCTCTGAGGGACAGGGTCTAAATGAGCAGTTCTTC
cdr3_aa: CASSSEGQGLNEQFF

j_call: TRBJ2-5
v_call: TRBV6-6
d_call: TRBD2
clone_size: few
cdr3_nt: TGTGCCAGCAGCCGCCTTAGCGGGGAAGAGACCCAGTACTTC
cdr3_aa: CASSRLSGEETQYF

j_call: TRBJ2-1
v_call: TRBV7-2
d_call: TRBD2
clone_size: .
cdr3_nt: TGTGCCAGCAGGGGAGGCGGGAGAAGAGATGAGCAGTTCTTC
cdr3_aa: CASRGGGRRDEQFF

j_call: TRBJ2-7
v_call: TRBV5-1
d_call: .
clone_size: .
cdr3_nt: TGCGCCAGCAGCTTGGACACGATAGCCTACGAGCAGTACTTC
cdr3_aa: CASSLDTIAYEQYF

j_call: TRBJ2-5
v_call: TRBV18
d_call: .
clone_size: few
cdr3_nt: TGTGCCAGCTTCACATCTCGAGAGACCCAGTACTTC
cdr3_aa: CASFTSRETQYF

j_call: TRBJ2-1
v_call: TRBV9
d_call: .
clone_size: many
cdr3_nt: TGTGCCAGCAGCGCCCCACGGGGGCCCCTTTCTAATGAGCAGTTCTTC
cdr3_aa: CASSAPRGPLSNEQFF

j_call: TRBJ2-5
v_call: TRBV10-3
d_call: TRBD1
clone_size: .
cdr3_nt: TGTGCCATCAGTGCCGAGGGGGCCTTTGGAGAGACCCAGTACTTC
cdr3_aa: CAISAEGAFGETQYF

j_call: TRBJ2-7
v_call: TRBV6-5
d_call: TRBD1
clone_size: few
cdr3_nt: TGTGCCAGCAGTTACTCGAGGAACAGGGGCAACGAGCAGTACTTC
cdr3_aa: CASSYSRNRGNEQYF

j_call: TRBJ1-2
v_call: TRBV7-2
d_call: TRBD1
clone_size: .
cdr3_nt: TGTGCCAGCAGCGACAGGGTTGGCTACACCTTC
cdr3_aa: CASSDRVGYTF

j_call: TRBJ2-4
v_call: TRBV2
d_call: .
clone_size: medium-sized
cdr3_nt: TGTGCCAGCAGTGAAGGTAGAAGAAACATTCAGTACTTC
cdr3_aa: CASSEGRRNIQYF

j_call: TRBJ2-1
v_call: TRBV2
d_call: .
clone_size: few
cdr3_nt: TGTGGATCGCGAGGCTCCAATAATGAGCAGTTCTTC
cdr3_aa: CGSRGSNNEQFF

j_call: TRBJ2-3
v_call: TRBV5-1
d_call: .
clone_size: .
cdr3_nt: TGCGCCAGCAGCTTGAGTCGGACAGCCATCACAGATACGCAGTATTTT
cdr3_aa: CASSLSRTAITDTQYF

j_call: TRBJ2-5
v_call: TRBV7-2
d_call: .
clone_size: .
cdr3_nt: TGTGCCAGCAGCTTAGGAGACAGAAAAGAGACCCAGTACTTC
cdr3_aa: CASSLGDRKETQYF

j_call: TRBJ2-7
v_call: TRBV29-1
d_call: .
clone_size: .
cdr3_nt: TGCAGCGTTGATCGGGGGAGAGGCGAGCAGTACTTC
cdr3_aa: CSVDRGRGEQYF

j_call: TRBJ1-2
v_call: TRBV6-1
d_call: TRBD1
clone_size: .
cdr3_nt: TGTGCCAGCAGTATCGACAGGGGGGCAAATGGCTACACCTTC
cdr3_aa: CASSIDRGANGYTF

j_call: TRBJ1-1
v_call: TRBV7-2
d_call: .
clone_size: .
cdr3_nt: TGTGCCAGCAGCTCCCAGGGTTGGGACACTGAAGCTTTCTTT
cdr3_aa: CASSSQGWDTEAFF

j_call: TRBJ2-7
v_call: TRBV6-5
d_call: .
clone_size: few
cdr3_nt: TGTGCCAGCAGTTACTGGCAGAATCCCTACGAGCAGTACTTC
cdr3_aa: CASSYWQNPYEQYF

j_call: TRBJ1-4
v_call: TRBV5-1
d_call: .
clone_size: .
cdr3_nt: TGCGCCAGCAGCTCCTACAGTACTAATGAAAAACTGTTTTTT
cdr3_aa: CASSSYSTNEKLFF

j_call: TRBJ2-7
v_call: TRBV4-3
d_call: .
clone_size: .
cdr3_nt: TGCGCCAGCAGCCAAGAAAGGAGGACAGCTCCCTACGAGCAGTACTTC
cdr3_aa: CASSQERRTAPYEQYF

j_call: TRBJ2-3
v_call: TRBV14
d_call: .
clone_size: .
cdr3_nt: TGTGCCAGCAGCCAAGCCCAGCAGGGGAGGGCAGATACGCAGTATTTT
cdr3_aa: CASSQAQQGRADTQYF

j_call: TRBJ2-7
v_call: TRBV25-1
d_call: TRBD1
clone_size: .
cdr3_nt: TGTGCCAGCAGAATGACAGGGAAGAGCTCCTACGAGCAGTACTTC
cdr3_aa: CASRMTGKSSYEQYF

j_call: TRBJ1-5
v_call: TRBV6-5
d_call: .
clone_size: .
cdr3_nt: TGTGCCAGCAGTTACTCGAGGGGAAGCAATCAGCCCCAGCATTTT
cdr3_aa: CASSYSRGSNQPQHF

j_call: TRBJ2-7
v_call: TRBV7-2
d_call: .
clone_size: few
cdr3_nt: TGTGCCAGCAGCGTAAGTTACGAGCAGTACTTC
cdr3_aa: CASSVSYEQYF

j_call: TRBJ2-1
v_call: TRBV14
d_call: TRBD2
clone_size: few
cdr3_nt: TGTGCCAGCAGCCATCGACTAGCGGGAAAGAATGAGCAGTTCTTC
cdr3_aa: CASSHRLAGKNEQFF

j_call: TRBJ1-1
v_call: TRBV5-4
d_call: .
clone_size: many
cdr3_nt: TGTGCCAGCAGCCATGACCTCCGGGGGCTTGGAACTGAAGCTTTCTTT
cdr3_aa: CASSHDLRGLGTEAFF

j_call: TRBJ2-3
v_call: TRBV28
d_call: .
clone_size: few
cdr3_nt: TGTGCCAGCTCCCTGGGAGGGGGACTGGGGACTCTCACAGATACGCAGTATTTT
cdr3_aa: CASSLGGGLGTLTDTQYF

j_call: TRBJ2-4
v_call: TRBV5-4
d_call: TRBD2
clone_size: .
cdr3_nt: TGTGCCAGCAGCTCCCCGGGAGGTGTAGCCAAAAACATTCAGTACTTC
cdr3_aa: CASSSPGGVAKNIQYF

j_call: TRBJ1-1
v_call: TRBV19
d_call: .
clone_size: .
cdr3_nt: TGTGCCAGTAGTATCAGGAGGGAAACTGAAGCTTTCTTT
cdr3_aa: CASSIRRETEAFF

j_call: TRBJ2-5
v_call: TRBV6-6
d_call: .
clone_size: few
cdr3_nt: TGTGCCAGCAGTTACCCAGGACTTGAGACCCAGTACTTC
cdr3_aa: CASSYPGLETQYF

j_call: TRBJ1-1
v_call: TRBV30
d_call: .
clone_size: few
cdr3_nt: TGTGCCTGGATAGATCCGGGTGTCGTTGAAGCTTTCTTT
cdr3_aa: CAWIDPGVVEAFF

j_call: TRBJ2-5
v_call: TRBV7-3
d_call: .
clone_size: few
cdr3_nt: TGTGCCAGCAGCTTAACGAGGGAAAGGCAAGAGACCCAGTACTTC
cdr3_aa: CASSLTRERQETQYF

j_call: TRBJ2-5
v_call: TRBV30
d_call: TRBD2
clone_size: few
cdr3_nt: TGTGCCTGGAGTGATCCGACGGGGGGGCAGGAGACCCAGTACTTC
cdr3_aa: CAWSDPTGGQETQYF

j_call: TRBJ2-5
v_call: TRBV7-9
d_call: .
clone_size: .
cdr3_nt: TGTGCCAGCAGCCGAGGACAGAAAATAGAGACCCAGTACTTC
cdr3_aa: CASSRGQKIETQYF

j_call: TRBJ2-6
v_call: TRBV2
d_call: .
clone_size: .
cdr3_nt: TGTGCCAGCACCTACAGCTCTGGGGCCAACGTCCTGACTTTC
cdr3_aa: CASTYSSGANVLTF

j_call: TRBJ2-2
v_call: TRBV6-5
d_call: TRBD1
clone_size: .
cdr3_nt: TGTGCCAGCAGGAAACAGGGGACCGGGGAGCTGTTTTTT
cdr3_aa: CASRKQGTGELFF

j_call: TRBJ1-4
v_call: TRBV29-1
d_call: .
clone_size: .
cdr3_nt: TGCAGCGTAACGGACGCGGGGACAACTAATGAAAAACTGTTTTTT
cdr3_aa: CSVTDAGTTNEKLFF

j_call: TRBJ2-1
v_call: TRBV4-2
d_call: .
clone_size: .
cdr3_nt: TGTGCCAGCAGCCAAGACGCCGTTTCCTACAATGAGCAGTTCTTC
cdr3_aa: CASSQDAVSYNEQFF

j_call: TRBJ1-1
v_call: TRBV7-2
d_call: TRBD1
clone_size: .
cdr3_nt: TGTGCCAGCAAAGCCAGGGGGCTTACTGAAGCTTTCTTT
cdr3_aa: CASKARGLTEAFF

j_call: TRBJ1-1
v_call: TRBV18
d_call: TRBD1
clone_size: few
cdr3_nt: TGTGCCAGCTCACAACAGGGGGCGGGCACTGAAGCTTTCTTT
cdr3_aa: CASSQQGAGTEAFF

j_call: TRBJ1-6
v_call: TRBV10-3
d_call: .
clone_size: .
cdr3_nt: TGTGCCATCGGGGAACACAGGGACTCACCCCTCCACTTT
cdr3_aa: CAIGEHRDSPLHF

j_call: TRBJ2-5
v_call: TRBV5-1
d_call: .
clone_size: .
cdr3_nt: TGCGCCAGCAGCTTATCCGGAGTAGTACAAGAGACCCAGTACTTC
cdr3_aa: CASSLSGVVQETQYF

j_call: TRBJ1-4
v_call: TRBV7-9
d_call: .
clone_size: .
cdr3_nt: TGTGCCAGCAGCTTAAACCCCACCCTCAGGCCGGGGGAAAAACTGTTTTTT
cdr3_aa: CASSLNPTLRPGEKLFF

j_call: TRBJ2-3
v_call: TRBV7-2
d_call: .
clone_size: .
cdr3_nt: TGTGCCAGCATCTCACGGGGCGGGTCAGATACGCAGTATTTT
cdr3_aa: CASISRGGSDTQYF

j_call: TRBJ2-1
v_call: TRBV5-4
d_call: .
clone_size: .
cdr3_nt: TGTGCCAGCAGCCCGACCGGGACAAACGACAATGAGCAGTTCTTC
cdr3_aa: CASSPTGTNDNEQFF

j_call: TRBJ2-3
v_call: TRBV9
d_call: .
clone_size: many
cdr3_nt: TGTGCCAGCAGCCCCTCGGGGACAGATACGCAGTATTTT
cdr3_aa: CASSPSGTDTQYF